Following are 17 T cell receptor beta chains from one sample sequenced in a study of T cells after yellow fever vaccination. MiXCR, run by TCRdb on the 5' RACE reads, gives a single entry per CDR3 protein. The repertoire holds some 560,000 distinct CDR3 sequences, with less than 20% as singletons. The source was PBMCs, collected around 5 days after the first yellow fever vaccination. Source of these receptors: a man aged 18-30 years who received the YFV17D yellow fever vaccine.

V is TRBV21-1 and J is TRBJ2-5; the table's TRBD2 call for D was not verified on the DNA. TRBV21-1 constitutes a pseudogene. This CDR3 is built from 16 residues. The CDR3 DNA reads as TGTGCCAGCAGCAAACCCCGGTTCGAGCGGCGGGAGACCCAGTACTTC. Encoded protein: CASSKPRFERRETQYF.

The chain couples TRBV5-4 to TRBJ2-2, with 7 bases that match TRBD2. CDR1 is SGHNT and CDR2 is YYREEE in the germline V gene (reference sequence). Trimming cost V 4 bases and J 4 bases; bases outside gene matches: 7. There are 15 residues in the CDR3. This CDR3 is CASSRTSVRTGELFF. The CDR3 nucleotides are TGTGCCAGCAGCCGAACTAGCGTCCGCACCGGGGAGCTGTTTTTT.

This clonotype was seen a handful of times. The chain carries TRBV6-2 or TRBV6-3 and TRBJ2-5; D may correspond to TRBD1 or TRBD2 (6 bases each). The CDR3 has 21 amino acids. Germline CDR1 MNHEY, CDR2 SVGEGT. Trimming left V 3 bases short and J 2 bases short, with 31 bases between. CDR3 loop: CASSYDHVSARWGAVQETQYF. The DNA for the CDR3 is TGTGCCAGCAGTTATGACCACGTATCCGCGAGGTGGGGGGCCGTACAAGAGACCCAGTACTTC.

CDR3 region: CASSLALGSHSTEAFF. The CDR3 nucleotides are TGTGCCAGCAGTTTAGCACTGGGCTCTCACAGCACTGAAGCTTTCTTT. The chain couples TRBV12-3 or TRBV12-4 to TRBJ1-1; the D is unclear. Deletions cut 0 bases from V and 4 bases from J, with 15 bases between. CDR3 size: 16 residues.

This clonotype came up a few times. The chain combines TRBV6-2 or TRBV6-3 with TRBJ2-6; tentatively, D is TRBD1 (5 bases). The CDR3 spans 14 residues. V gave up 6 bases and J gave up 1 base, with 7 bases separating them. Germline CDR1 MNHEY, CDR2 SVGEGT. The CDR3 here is CASRSGSGANVLTF. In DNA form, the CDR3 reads TGTGCCAGCAGGTCAGGGTCTGGGGCCAACGTCCTGACTTTC.

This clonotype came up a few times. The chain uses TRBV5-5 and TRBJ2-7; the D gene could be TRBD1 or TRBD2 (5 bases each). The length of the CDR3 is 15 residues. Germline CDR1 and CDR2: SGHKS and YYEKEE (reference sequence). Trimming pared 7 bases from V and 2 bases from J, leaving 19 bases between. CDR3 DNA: TGTGCCAGCCTCTCGACAGAGGGACGACCCTACGAGCAGTACTTC. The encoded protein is CASLSTEGRPYEQYF.

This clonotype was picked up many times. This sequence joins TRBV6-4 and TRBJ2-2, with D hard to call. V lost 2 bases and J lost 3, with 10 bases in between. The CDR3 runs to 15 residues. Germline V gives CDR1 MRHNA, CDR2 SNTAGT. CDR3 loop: CASSDQPGHTGELFF. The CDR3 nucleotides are TGTGCCAGCAGTGACCAGCCAGGCCACACCGGGGAGCTGTTTTTT.

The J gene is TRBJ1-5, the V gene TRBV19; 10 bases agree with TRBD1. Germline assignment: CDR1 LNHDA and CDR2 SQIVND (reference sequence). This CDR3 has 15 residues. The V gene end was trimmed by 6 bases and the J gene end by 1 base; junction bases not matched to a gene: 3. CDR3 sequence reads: CASRDRGKSNQPQHF. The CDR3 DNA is TGTGCCAGTAGGGACAGGGGGAAGAGCAATCAGCCCCAGCATTTT.

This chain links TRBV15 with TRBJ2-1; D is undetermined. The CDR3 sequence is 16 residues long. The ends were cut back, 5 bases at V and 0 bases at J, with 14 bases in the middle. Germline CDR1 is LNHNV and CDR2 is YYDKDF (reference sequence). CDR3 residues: CATSETAAASYNEQFF. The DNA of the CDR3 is TGTGCCACCAGCGAAACTGCGGCAGCCTCCTACAATGAGCAGTTCTTC.

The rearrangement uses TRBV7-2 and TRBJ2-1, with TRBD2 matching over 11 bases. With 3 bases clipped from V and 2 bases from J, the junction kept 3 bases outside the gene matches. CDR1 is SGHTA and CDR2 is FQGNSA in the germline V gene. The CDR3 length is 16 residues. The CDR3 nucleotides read TGTGCCAGCAGCTTTAGCGGGGGGGGCACCTACAATGAGCAGTTCTTC. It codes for CASSFSGGGTYNEQFF.

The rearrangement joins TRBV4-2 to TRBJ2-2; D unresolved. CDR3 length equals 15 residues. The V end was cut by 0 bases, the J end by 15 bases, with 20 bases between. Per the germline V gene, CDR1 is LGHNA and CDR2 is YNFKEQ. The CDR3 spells CASSQENFVDVEVFF. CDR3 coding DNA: TGTGCCAGCAGCCAAGAAAATTTCGTGGATGTAGAGGTGTTTTTT.

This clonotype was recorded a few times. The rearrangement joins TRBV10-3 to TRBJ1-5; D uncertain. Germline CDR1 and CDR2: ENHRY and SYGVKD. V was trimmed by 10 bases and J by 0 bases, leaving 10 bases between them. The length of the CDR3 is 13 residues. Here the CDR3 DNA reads TGTGCCAGCGCCCCGTATAGCAATCAGCCCCAGCATTTT. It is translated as CASAPYSNQPQHF.

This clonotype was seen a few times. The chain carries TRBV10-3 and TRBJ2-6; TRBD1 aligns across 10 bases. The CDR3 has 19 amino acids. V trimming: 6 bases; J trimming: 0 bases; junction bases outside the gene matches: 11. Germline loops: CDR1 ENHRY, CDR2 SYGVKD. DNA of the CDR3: TGTGCCATCAGCGGGCTGACAGGGGGCTTCTACTCTGGGGCCAACGTCCTGACTTTC. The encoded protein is CAISGLTGGFYSGANVLTF.

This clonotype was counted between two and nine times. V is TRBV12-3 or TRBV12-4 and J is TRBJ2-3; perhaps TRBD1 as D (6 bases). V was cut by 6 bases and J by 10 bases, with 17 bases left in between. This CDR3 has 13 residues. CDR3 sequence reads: CASRQSGAPAQYF. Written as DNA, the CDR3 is TGTGCCAGCAGGCAATCAGGGGCCCCGGCGCAGTATTTT.

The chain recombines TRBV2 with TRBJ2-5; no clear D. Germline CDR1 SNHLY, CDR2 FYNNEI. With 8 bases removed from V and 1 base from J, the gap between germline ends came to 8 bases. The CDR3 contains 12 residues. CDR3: CASFLVQETQYF. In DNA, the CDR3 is TGTGCCAGCTTTCTCGTCCAAGAGACCCAGTACTTC. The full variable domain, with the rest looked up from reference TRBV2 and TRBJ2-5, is EPEVTQTPSHQVTQMGQEVILRCVPISNHLYFYWYRQILGQKVEFLVSFYNNEISEKSEIFDDQFSVERPDGSNFTLKIRSTKLEDSAMYFCASFLVQETQYFGPGTRLLVL.

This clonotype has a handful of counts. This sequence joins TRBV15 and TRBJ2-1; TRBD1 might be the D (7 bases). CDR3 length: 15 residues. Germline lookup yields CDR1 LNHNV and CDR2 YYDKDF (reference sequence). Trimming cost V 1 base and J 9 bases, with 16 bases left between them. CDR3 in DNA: TGTGCCACCAGCAGAGTCGCAGGGGGGAAGGGTGAGCAGTTCTTC. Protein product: CATSRVAGGKGEQFF.

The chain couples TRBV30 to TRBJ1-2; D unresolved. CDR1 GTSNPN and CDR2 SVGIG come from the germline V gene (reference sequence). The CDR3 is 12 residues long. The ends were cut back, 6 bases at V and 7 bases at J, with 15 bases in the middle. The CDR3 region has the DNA TGTGCCTGCAAAATGGAGGTTGTTGGCTACACCTTC. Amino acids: CACKMEVVGYTF. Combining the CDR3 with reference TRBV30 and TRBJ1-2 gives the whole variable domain SQTIHQWPATLVQPVGSPLSLECTVEGTSNPNLYWYRQAAGRGLQLLFYSVGIGQISSEVPQNLSASRPQDRQFILSSKKLLLSDSGFYLCACKMEVVGYTFGSGTRLTVV.